This T cell receptor (beta chain) was sequenced for a study of OX40 agonist ivuxolimab in advanced cancers. The data were produced by immunoSEQ multiplex PCR, yet TCRdb's version contains in-frame clones alone and is incomplete. Among tens of thousands of clones listed, 88% were seen once. Sequencing used CD4+ or CD8+ T cells sorted from blood, obtained in a trial of the OX40 agonist ivuxolimab. This TCR derives from an adult with an advanced solid tumor such as melanoma, head and neck, liver or kidney cancer.

CDR3: CASSPRGASGNTIYF. The CDR3, as DNA: TGTGCCAGCAGCCCCAGAGGGGCCTCTGGAAACACCATATATTTT. This chain links TRBV6-6 with TRBJ1-3; D might be TRBD1 (5 bases). Between the trimmed V and J ends, which lost 6 bases and 0 bases, there was a span of 12 bases. Germline V gene data show CDR1 as MNHNY and CDR2 as SVGAGI (reference sequence). CDR3 length: 15 residues.